Below, 32 T cell receptor beta chains from the same sample are listed, as sequenced in a study of blood T cell repertoires in COVID-19. Using immunoSEQ multiplex PCR, the repertoire was profiled, and TCRdb retains in-frame clones only, with some absent. The sample consists of around 100,000 clones, less than 85% of them appearing once. The sample consisted of peripheral blood. These receptors all stem from a human donor in a cohort sampled during active COVID-19.

The chain uses TRBV19 and TRBJ1-4, with 9 bases fitting TRBD1. The germline gives CDR1 LNHDA, CDR2 SQIVND (reference sequence). The CDR3 is 18 amino acids. V gave up 3 bases and J gave up 0 bases; unmatched junction bases: 8. CDR3 sequence reads: CASSMTGTGSATNEKLFF. As DNA, the CDR3 is TGTGCCAGTAGTATGACCGGGACAGGGTCGGCAACTAATGAAAAACTGTTTTTT.

The gene calls are TRBV28 and TRBJ1-1; the D is unclear. Trimming removed 6 bases from V and 7 bases from J, with 12 bases in between. Germline values: CDR1 MDHEN, CDR2 SYDVKM. CDR3 length: 12 amino acids. This CDR3 reads CASRIRRGEAFF. CDR3 in DNA: TGTGCCAGCAGAATACGCCGCGGTGAAGCTTTCTTT.

The gene calls are TRBV18 and TRBJ2-5, with 7 bases identical to TRBD1. Trimming at V came to 3 bases and at J to 5 bases, leaving 6 bases not matched to a gene. The CDR3 extends over 14 amino acids. The germline V gene encodes CDR1 KGHSH and CDR2 LQKENI. The CDR3 loop reads CASSPQGVGETQYF. The CDR3 DNA sequence: TGTGCCAGCTCACCCCAGGGGGTTGGCGAGACCCAGTACTTC.

The chain combines TRBV28 with TRBJ2-5; D is ambiguous. The germline V gene has CDR1 MDHEN and CDR2 SYDVKM. Trimming stripped 3 bases from V and 3 bases from J, with 14 bases between. The CDR3 has 15 amino acids. As DNA, the CDR3 is TGTGCCAGCAGTTTTTATCGGCGGAGCGAAGAGACCCAGTACTTC. Protein product: CASSFYRRSEETQYF.

The chain combines TRBV5-1 with TRBJ2-1, with 7 nucleotides matching TRBD1. The ends lost 5 bases at V and 4 bases at J; junction bases unmatched: 18. The CDR3 loop spans 18 amino acids. Germline CDR1 SGHRS, CDR2 YFSETQ. The CDR3 DNA reads TGCGCCAGCAGTTATTACGGGACAGTACCGAGTGAGTACAATGAGCAGTTCTTC. Amino acids: CASSYYGTVPSEYNEQFF.

This chain connects TRBV18 to TRBJ1-1, with TRBD1 identical over 9 bases. CDR1 is KGHSH, CDR2 LQKENI, per germline. The CDR3 covers 16 residues. V lost 3 bases and J lost 7; bases outside the gene matches: 12. The DNA of the CDR3 is TGTGCCAGCTCACCGAGTATAGGACAGGGGATCATTGAAGCTTTCTTT. Its translation: CASSPSIGQGIIEAFF.

This clone was counted once. This rearrangement joins TRBV7-8 to TRBJ1-4; D not certain. Trimming removed 5 bases from V and 8 bases from J, with 15 bases in between. The V gene's germline CDR1 is SGHVS and CDR2 FQNEAQ. The CDR3 has 14 amino acids. The CDR3 bases are TGTGCCAGCAGCCCTAGGATAAGTGAGGAAAAACTGTTTTTT. This translates into CASSPRISEEKLFF.

This chain connects TRBV5-1 to TRBJ1-1; 9 bases map to TRBD1. Germline V gene sequence: CDR1 SGHRS, CDR2 YFSETQ. The length of the CDR3 is 15 residues. The ends lost 2 bases at V and 1 base at J; junction bases unmatched: 3. CDR3: CASSLLTGGNTEAFF. The CDR3 bases are TGCGCCAGCAGCTTATTGACAGGGGGGAACACTGAAGCTTTCTTT.

The rearrangement joins TRBV4-1 to TRBJ2-1, with 7 bases identical to TRBD2. Germline-derived CDR1 and CDR2 are MGHRA and YSYEKL. V lost 0 bases and J lost 6; bases outside the gene matches: 2. CDR3 size: 14 residues. CDR3 protein: CASSQEGRGNEQFF. CDR3 DNA sequence: TGCGCCAGCAGCCAAGAAGGGAGGGGCAATGAGCAGTTCTTC.

The chain recombines TRBV5-8 with TRBJ2-5; 11 bases map to TRBD2. The V and J ends lost 4 bases and 4 bases, in that order; junction bases with no gene match: 9. This CDR3 has 16 residues. Germline V gene sequence: CDR1 SGHTS, CDR2 YDEGEE. This CDR3 is CASSVGTSGSGETQYF. CDR3 DNA sequence: TGTGCCAGCAGCGTGGGTACTAGCGGGAGCGGAGAGACCCAGTACTTC.

This clone has a single count. The chain links TRBV3-1 (or the pseudogene TRBV3-2) to TRBJ1-2; D is unresolved. CDR1 and CDR2 from the germline V gene are LGHDT and YNNKEL (reference sequence). V lost 3 bases and J 0 bases, leaving 8 bases between the germline ends. CDR3 length: 14 residues. The CDR3 nucleotides read TGTGCCAGCAGCCAGGGCGAAGCTAACTATGGCTACACCTTC. It is translated as CASSQGEANYGYTF.

The rearrangement uses TRBV19 and TRBJ2-1, with TRBD1 identical over 10 bases. Looked up from germline, CDR1 is LNHDA and CDR2 is SQIVND (reference sequence). The CDR3 length is 13 residues. V lost 4 bases and J lost 9; bases outside the gene matches: 3. The CDR3 sequence: CASSRQGASEQFF. The CDR3 DNA reads as TGTGCCAGTAGTAGACAGGGGGCGAGTGAGCAGTTCTTC.

V usage is TRBV9 and J usage is TRBJ2-5, with D perhaps matching TRBD2 (6 bases). V shed 0 bases and J shed 1 base, with 25 bases lying between them. There are 20 residues in the CDR3. CDR1 and CDR2 from the germline V gene are SGDLS and YYNGEE. The CDR3 DNA follows: TGTGCCAGCAGCGTAGGTCCCCCGGGGACTGGAGGGCTACTCCAAGAGACCCAGTACTTC. It is translated as CASSVGPPGTGGLLQETQYF.

The chain couples TRBV29-1 to TRBJ2-3; TRBD2 matches at 13 bases. This CDR3 has 14 residues. V lost 7 bases, J lost 1 base, and 2 bases stayed unmatched. From germline, CDR1 is SQVTM and CDR2 ANQGSEA. For the CDR3, the DNA is TGCAGCGCAGGACTAGCGGGGGGCACAGATACGCAGTATTTT. Amino acid sequence: CSAGLAGGTDTQYF.

The chain joins TRBV27 to TRBJ1-4; D not resolved. The CDR3 is made up of 18 amino acids. Germline CDR1 is MNHEY and CDR2 is SMNVEV (reference sequence). The germline V and J ends were trimmed by 2 bases and 3 bases, with 19 bases remaining between them. The CDR3 DNA reads TGTGCCAGCAGTTTAATATCTTTGCCGGACGGGGCTAATGAAAAACTGTTTTTT. Protein sequence: CASSLISLPDGANEKLFF.

CDR3 bases: TGTGCCAGCAGCTTATTGGGCCAGGGGGCAAGAGGCACTGAAGCTTTCTTT. This codes for CASSLLGQGARGTEAFF. The chain couples TRBV7-9 to TRBJ1-1; the match to TRBD1 covers 8 bases. The V gene end was trimmed by 2 bases and the J gene end by 4 bases; junction bases not matched to a gene: 12. This CDR3 has 17 amino acids. Germline CDR1 is SEHNR and CDR2 is FQNEAQ (reference sequence).

The gene calls are TRBV7-9 and TRBJ2-2; D not resolved. Trimming left V 1 base short and J 1 base short, with 7 bases between. There are 15 residues in the CDR3. Germline CDR1 is SEHNR and CDR2 is FQNEAQ (reference sequence). Here the CDR3 DNA reads TGTGCCAGCAGCTTAGTCGGTGGGAACACCGGGGAGCTGTTTTTT. It is translated as CASSLVGGNTGELFF.

V and J are TRBV19 and TRBJ2-1; 11 nucleotides align to TRBD2. From germline, CDR1 is LNHDA and CDR2 SQIVND (reference sequence). The J segment lost 6 bases and the V segment lost 8 bases, leaving 9 bases of the junction unmatched. The CDR3 is made up of 15 amino acids. For the CDR3, the DNA is TGTGCCAGTGCTCGAAGGGGGACTAGCGGCAATGAGCAGTTCTTC. It translates to CASARRGTSGNEQFF. Supplemented by reference TRBV19 and TRBJ2-1, the full variable domain reads DGGITQSPKYLFRKEGQNVTLSCEQNLNHDAMYWYRQDPGQGLRLIYYSQIVNDFQKGDIAEGYSVSREKKESFPLTVTSAQKNPTAFYLCASARRGTSGNEQFFGPGTRLTVL.

This clone was recorded only once. This sequence joins TRBV19 and TRBJ2-4; D is perhaps TRBD1 (5 bases). The CDR3 totals 12 residues. Germline V CDR1 and CDR2: LNHDA, SQIVND (reference sequence). Trimming took off 6 bases at V and 9 bases at J, with 12 bases between the two ends. CDR3 protein: CASRGQGFIQYF. CDR3 nucleotide sequence: TGTGCCAGTAGAGGTCAGGGATTCATTCAGTACTTC.

The chain combines TRBV5-8 with TRBJ2-5; D call uncertain. Germline values: CDR1 SGHTS, CDR2 YDEGEE. The CDR3 has 15 residues. V lost 3 bases and J 2 bases, leaving 14 bases between the germline ends. CDR3 coding DNA: TGTGCCAGCAGCTACGGCAGGCTTTCACAAGAGACCCAGTACTTC. This codes for CASSYGRLSQETQYF. Full variable domain (remainder filled in from reference TRBV5-8 and TRBJ2-5): EAGVTQSPTHLIKTRGQQATLRCSPISGHTSVYWYQQALGLGLQFLLWYDEGEERNRGNFPPRFSGRQFPNYSSELNVNALELEDSALYLCASSYGRLSQETQYFGPGTRLLVL.

The chain has TRBV19 and TRBJ2-6; D may be TRBD2 (5 bases). Germline assignment: CDR1 LNHDA and CDR2 SQIVND (reference sequence). Trimming cost V 7 bases and J 0 bases, with 10 bases left between them. This CDR3 has 15 residues. The CDR3, as DNA: TGTGCCAGTACATCGCGGGCCTCTGGGGCCAACGTCCTGACTTTC. Its translation: CASTSRASGANVLTF.

This clone was counted a single time. The chain employs TRBV2 and TRBJ1-1; no reliable D call. Germline V gene data show CDR1 as SNHLY and CDR2 as FYNNEI. V gave up 5 bases and J gave up 1 base, with 8 bases separating them. The CDR3 totals 13 residues. This CDR3 reads CASSLVANTEAFF. The DNA for the CDR3 is TGTGCCAGCAGTCTCGTGGCGAACACTGAAGCTTTCTTT.

This clone was observed a single time. The chain has TRBV27 and TRBJ2-1; perhaps TRBD1 as D (6 bases). Germline V gene data show CDR1 as MNHEY and CDR2 as SMNVEV (reference sequence). The CDR3 runs 19 residues. V was trimmed by 3 bases and J by 5 bases, leaving 26 bases between them. In DNA, the CDR3 is TGTGCCAGCAGTTTTTCTGGACAGTCAGTACTTCTCACAAACAATGAGCAGTTCTTC. It translates to CASSFSGQSVLLTNNEQFF.

This clone has only a few counts. The chain has TRBV7-9 and TRBJ2-7; TRBD2 might be the D (7 bases). CDR3 length equals 14 residues. Trimming shortened V by 8 bases and J by 0 bases, and 14 bases separated the two germline ends. Germline V lookup: CDR1 SEHNR, CDR2 FQNEAQ (reference sequence). CDR3 DNA sequence: TGTGCCAGCGGAAGGGGGGGCAGCTCCTACGAGCAGTACTTC. The encoded protein is CASGRGGSSYEQYF.

This clone has only one observation. The chain employs TRBV10-2 and TRBJ2-3, with D perhaps matching TRBD2 (7 bases). Between the trimmed V and J ends, which lost 2 bases and 2 bases, there was a span of 11 bases. CDR1 is WSHSY and CDR2 is SAAADI in the germline V gene. CDR3 length equals 15 residues. The CDR3: CASSETAGATDTQYF. The CDR3 region has the DNA TGCGCCAGCAGTGAGACGGCGGGGGCCACAGATACGCAGTATTTT.

This clone was detected a few times. The chain carries TRBV10-3 and TRBJ2-1, with D possibly matching TRBD1 (6 bases). The V end lost 3 bases, the J end lost 0 bases, and 6 bases lay between the germline ends. This CDR3 contains 14 residues. The germline V gene encodes CDR1 ENHRY and CDR2 SYGVKD. This chain's CDR3 is CAISEGGSYNEQFF. CDR3 DNA sequence: TGTGCCATCAGTGAAGGGGGCTCCTACAATGAGCAGTTCTTC.

CDR3 protein: CASSSRGPYGYTF. CDR3 coding DNA: TGTGCCAGCAGTTCCAGGGGGCCCTATGGCTACACCTTC. This rearrangement joins TRBV2 to TRBJ1-2, with 8 bases fitting TRBD1. Germline CDR1 and CDR2: SNHLY and FYNNEI. Trimming took 5 bases from V and 4 from J; bases not matched to a gene: 3. The CDR3 sequence is 13 residues long.

The V call is TRBV18, the J call TRBJ1-6; no clear D. Germline V lookup: CDR1 KGHSH, CDR2 LQKENI. The germline V and J ends were trimmed by 2 bases and 10 bases, with 6 bases remaining between them. CDR3 length equals 12 residues. The CDR3 sequence is CASSPIGSPLHF. DNA of the CDR3: TGTGCCAGCTCACCAATTGGCTCACCCCTCCACTTT.

The J gene is TRBJ1-6, the V gene TRBV15; D uncertain. V lost 5 bases, J lost 7 bases, and 6 bases lay in between. Germline CDR1 is LNHNV and CDR2 is YYDKDF (reference sequence). This CDR3 comprises 12 residues. The CDR3 loop reads CATSLRNSPLHF. For the CDR3, the DNA is TGTGCCACCAGCCTACGAAATTCACCCCTCCACTTT.

The chain is built from TRBV7-2 and TRBJ2-3; 10 positions match TRBD2. CDR3 length equals 16 residues. Germline assignment: CDR1 SGHTA and CDR2 FQGNSA. V gave up 0 bases and J gave up 3 bases; unmatched junction bases: 3. CDR3 protein: CASSLALSGGTDTQYF. DNA of the CDR3: TGTGCCAGCAGCTTAGCGCTTAGCGGGGGGACAGATACGCAGTATTTT.

The chain employs TRBV12-5 and TRBJ2-5; tentative D call: TRBD2 (5 bases). V lost 6 bases and J 1 base, leaving 6 bases between the germline ends. CDR1 is LGHNT and CDR2 is FRNRAP in the germline V gene. The CDR3 is made up of 12 amino acids. CDR3 protein: CASGRGQETQYF. The CDR3 DNA sequence: TGTGCTAGTGGCCGGGGCCAAGAGACCCAGTACTTC. Based on the CDR3 plus reference TRBV12-5 and TRBJ2-5, the full variable domain is DARVTQTPRHKVTEMGQEVTMRCQPILGHNTVFWYRQTMMQGLELLAYFRNRAPLDDSGMPKDRFSAEMPDATLATLKIQPSEPRDSAVYFCASGRGQETQYFGPGTRLLVL.

The CDR3 DNA is TGTGCCAGCAGTTTATATTACAGACCAGGCGAGCAGTACTTC. Translation gives CASSLYYRPGEQYF. The chain couples TRBV27 to TRBJ2-7; D remains unclear. Looked up from germline, CDR1 is MNHEY and CDR2 is SMNVEV (reference sequence). The CDR3 covers 14 residues. Trimming shortened V by 1 base and J by 6 bases, and 13 bases separated the two germline ends.